The clone carrying this TCR beta chain was observed once. Its cognate antigen is unknown. 13 Jbeta primers and 60 Vbeta primers were used for the PCR. Libraries were prepared by immunoSEQ multiplex PCR; TCRdb keeps only in-frame clonotypes and omits some of them. In the table there are roughly 100,000 clones, over 60% of which are singletons. Germline V gives CDR1 SGDLS, CDR2 YYNGEE. CDR3 size: 15 residues. Trimming removed 0 bases at V and 4 bases at J, with 14 bases between. The data stem from a study of cytomegalovirus exposure and HLA in healthy donors. Looking at the study overall: An analysis done earlier identified almost 120 million unique TCR beta sequences from about 180 million T cells.

General study points: Later, an analysis showed that TCR beta chains associated with HLA were more clonally expanded than others that were equally common. In a later analysis, an Asian-associated ancestry cluster reportedly showed fewer N-insertions than the approximately 700-donor mean. Across donors, most TCRs were seen rarely, yet some public ones were widespread.

The chain has TRBV9 and TRBJ2-7; TRBD2 is a possible D gene (5 bases). The TCR originated in a male donor in good health and CMV-seropositive. The specimen was PBMCs. DNA of the CDR3: TGTGCCAGCAGCGTAGGTCAAGGGCGCGGGTACGAGCAGTACTTC. It encodes CASSVGQGRGYEQYF.